This entry is about one T cell receptor beta chain. Its cognate antigen has yet to be identified. It has no much larger one-base neighbor in the sample; base qualities were not kept. This sample was taken from a study of blood T cell repertoires in COVID-19 (dated by TCRdb to the early 2020s). In the study overall: The collaborator samples originated in the United States, Italy and Spain and spanned the acute and convalescent phases of COVID-19. The prospective study material was composed of cDNA or gDNA derived from T cells, B-cell-depleted T cells, or PBMCs. The dataset comprised deeply sampled blood TCRbeta repertoires from subjects exposed to, actively infected with, or recovered from COVID-19. The repertoires were released in a freely available public database intended as a resource for research on the immune response to SARS-CoV-2. The samples were drawn from two sources: the first 160 participants of the ongoing ImmuneRACE study, and over 950 subjects contributed by 6 global collaborators. Sample metadata almost always included a de-identified subject ID, COVID-19 status, age in years and sex. Where available, HLA class I and class II types were taken from metadata supplied by the sample provider and were not determined by assay-based typing. The research as a whole found: Clinical and demographic metadata were provided uncurated, with the amount varying by source and participant.

The CDR3 has 16 amino acids, counting the end cysteine and phenylalanine. Only CDR3 DNA remains: 48 bases, in frame from the first base. CDR1 and CDR2, looked up from the germline V gene (reference sequence), are SGHKS and YYEKEE. Deletion took 0 bases off V and 0 bases off J, with a span of 10 bases between the germline ends. Whole blood was collected in K2EDTA tubes by collaborating institutions according to the institutions' own protocols. For TCRbeta analysis, collaborators shipped samples as frozen whole blood, isolated PBMCs, or DNA extracted from either of those sample types. TCRbeta CDR3 regions were amplified from genomic DNA using the immunoSEQ Assay, a bias-controlled multiplex PCR. The published analysis was carried out like this. The number of nucleated cells in each sample was estimated from the amplification of reference gene primers within the assay. To quantify the absolute abundance of each unique TCRbeta CDR3 rearrangement, sequence reads were collapsed and filtered. For each sample, productive Simpson clonality was calculated as the square root of Simpson's diversity index across productive rearrangements. Imported from immuneACCESS, the table was reduced by TCRdb to in-frame sequences with V and J called. These copies leave out some clones; in studies compared against another copy, an unresolved V gene accounts for under half, and the cause of the remainder is not known. The DNA was the basis for D and trimming; V, J and clone size are from that table. For this sample the table gives around 59,000 clones, of which 85% to 90% were detected only once. More than 1.2% of the sample is taken by the ten largest.

The chain uses TRBV5-5 and TRBJ1-5, and TRBD1 may be the D gene, going by 6 matching bases. The TCR originated in a man between 60 and 75 years old with acute or convalescent COVID-19. Specimen: peripheral blood. The DNA sequence is given as TGTGCCAGCAGCTTGGTGCCGGACAGTAGCAATCAGCCCCAGCATTTT. Its amino acids are CASSLVPDSSNQPQHF.